The clone carrying this T cell receptor beta chain was seen ten or more times. Its specificity is not known. Relying on iRepertoire HTBI primers and Arm-PCR of CDR3 regions, the team built TCR beta libraries. MiXCR, run by TCRdb on the multiplex PCR reads, gives a single entry per CDR3 protein. The sample records 540,000 or so distinct CDR3 sequences, 13% being singletons. The CDR3 is made up of 16 amino acids. Germline lookup yields CDR1 SGHAT and CDR2 FQNNGV. V lost 5 bases, J lost 1 base, and 8 bases stayed unmatched. The time point denotes: newly diagnosed GD, antithyroid drugs for less than 3 months. There was RNA extracted from PBMCs, and the TCR library was made from it. This entry belongs to a study of regulatory T cells in long-lasting Graves disease. Study-wide results and limits: New patients shared fewer public clonotypes (about 970) than persistent patients did (approximately 3,000).

This same sample was also part of a study on T cells in Graves' hyperthyroidism and ophthalmopathy. In that study: Peripheral blood also featured most of the thyroid clonotypes expanded above 0.001.

Material: peripheral blood mononuclear cells (PBMCs), obtained at new diagnosis, from a patient treated with antithyroid drugs. The source is a man aged 25 to 40 with Graves disease. V gene TRBV11-2 combines with J gene TRBJ2-5; 9 positions agree with TRBD1. In DNA, the CDR3 is TGTGCCAGCAGCCCCGGGACAGGGAATATCCAAGAGACCCAGTACTTC. Its protein product is CASSPGTGNIQETQYF.